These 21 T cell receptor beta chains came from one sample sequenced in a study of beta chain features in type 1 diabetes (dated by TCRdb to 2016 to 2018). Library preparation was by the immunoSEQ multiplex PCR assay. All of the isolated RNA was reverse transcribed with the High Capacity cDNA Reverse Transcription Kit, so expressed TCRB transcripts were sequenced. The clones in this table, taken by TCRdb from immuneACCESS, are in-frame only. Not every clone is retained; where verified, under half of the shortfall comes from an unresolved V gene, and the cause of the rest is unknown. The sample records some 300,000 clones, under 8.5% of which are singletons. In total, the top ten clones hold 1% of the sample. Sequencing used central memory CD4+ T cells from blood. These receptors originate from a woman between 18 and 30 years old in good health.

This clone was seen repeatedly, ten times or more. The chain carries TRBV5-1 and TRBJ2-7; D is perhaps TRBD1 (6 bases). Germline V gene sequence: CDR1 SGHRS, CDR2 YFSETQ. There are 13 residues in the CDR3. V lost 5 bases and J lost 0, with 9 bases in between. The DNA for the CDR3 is TGCGCCAGCAGAACGGACAGCTCCTACGAGCAGTACTTC. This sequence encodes CASRTDSSYEQYF.

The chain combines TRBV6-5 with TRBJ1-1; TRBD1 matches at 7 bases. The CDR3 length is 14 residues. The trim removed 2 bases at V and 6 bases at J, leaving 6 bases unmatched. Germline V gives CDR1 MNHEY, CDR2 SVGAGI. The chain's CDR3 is CASSYRTGSSEAFF. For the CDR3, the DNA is TGTGCCAGCAGTTACCGGACAGGCTCTTCTGAAGCTTTCTTT.

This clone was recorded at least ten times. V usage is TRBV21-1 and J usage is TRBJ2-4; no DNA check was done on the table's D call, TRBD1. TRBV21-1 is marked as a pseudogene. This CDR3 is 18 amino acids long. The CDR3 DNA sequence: TGTGCCAGCAGCAAGAGCATAGCTTCACAGGGGGCCAAAAACATTCAGTACTTC. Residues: CASSKSIASQGAKNIQYF.

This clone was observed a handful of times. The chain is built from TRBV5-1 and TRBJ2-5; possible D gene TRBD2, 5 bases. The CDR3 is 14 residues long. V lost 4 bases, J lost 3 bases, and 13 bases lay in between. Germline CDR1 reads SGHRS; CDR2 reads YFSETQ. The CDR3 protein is CASSPGLHEETQYF. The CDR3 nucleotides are TGCGCCAGCAGCCCCGGACTTCACGAAGAGACCCAGTACTTC.

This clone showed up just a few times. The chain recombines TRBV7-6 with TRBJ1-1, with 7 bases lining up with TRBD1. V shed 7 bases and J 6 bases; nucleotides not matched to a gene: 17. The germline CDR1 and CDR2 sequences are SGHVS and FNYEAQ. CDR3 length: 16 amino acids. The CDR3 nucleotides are TGTGCCAGCACCCTTCTGGCAGGGGGGGACTCCGCTGAAGCTTTCTTT. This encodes CASTLLAGGDSAEAFF.

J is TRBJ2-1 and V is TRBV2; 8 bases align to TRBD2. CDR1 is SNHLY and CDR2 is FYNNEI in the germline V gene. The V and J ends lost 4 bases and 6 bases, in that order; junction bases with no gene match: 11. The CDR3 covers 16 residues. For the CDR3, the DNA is TGTGCCAGCAGTGCGGCGGGGACTAGGTCAATCAATGAGCAGTTCTTC. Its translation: CASSAAGTRSINEQFF.

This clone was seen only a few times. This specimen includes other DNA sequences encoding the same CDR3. CDR3 nucleotides: TGTGCCAGCAGCCAAGACAGGGGGGGACAAGAGACCCAGTACTTC. It codes for CASSQDRGGQETQYF. V gene TRBV14 combines with J gene TRBJ2-5; tentatively, D is TRBD1 or TRBD2 (7 bases each). The CDR3 is 15 residues long. V lost 0 bases and J lost 2, with 10 bases in between. Germline loops: CDR1 SGHDN, CDR2 FVKESK.

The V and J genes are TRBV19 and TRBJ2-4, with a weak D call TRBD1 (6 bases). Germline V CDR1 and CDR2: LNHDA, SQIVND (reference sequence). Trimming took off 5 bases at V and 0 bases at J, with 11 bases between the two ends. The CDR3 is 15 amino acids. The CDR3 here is CASSAPGVAKNIQYF. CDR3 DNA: TGTGCCAGTAGTGCTCCAGGGGTAGCCAAAAACATTCAGTACTTC.

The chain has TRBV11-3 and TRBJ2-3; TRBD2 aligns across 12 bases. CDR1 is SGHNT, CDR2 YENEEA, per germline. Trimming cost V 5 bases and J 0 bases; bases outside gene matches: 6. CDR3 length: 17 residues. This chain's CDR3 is CASSTRLAGASTDTQYF. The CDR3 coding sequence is TGTGCCAGCAGCACCCGACTAGCGGGAGCTAGCACAGATACGCAGTATTTT.

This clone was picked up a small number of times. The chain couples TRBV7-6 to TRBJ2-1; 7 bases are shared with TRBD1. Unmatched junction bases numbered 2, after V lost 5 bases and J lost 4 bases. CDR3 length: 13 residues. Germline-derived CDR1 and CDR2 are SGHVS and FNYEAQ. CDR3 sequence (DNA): TGTGCCAGCAGCCTGACAGGGTACAATGAGCAGTTCTTC. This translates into CASSLTGYNEQFF.

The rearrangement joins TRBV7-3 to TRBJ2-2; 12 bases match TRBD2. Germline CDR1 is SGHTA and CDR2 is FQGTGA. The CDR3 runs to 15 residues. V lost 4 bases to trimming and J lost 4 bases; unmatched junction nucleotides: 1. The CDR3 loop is CASSWGLAGTGELFF. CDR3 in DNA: TGTGCCAGCAGCTGGGGACTAGCGGGCACCGGGGAGCTGTTTTTT.

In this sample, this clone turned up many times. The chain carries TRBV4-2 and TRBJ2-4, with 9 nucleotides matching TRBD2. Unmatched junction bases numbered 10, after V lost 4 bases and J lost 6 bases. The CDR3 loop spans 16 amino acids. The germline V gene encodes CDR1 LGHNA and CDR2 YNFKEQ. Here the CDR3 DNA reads TGTGCCAGCAGCCCGGAAGCGGGGGGCAGCTTAAACATTCAGTACTTC. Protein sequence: CASSPEAGGSLNIQYF.

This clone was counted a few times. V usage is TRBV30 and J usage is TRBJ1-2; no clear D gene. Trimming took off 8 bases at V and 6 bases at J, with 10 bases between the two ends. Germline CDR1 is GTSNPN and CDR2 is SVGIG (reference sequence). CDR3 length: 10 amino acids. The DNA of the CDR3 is TGTGCCAGCCAGGTGGATGGCTACACCTTC. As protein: CASQVDGYTF.

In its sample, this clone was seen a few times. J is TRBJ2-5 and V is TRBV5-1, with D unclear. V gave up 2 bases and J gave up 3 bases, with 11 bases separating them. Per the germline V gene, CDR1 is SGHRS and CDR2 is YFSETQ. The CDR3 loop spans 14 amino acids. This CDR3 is CASSFIGPKETQYF. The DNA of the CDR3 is TGCGCCAGCAGCTTTATTGGCCCAAAAGAGACCCAGTACTTC.

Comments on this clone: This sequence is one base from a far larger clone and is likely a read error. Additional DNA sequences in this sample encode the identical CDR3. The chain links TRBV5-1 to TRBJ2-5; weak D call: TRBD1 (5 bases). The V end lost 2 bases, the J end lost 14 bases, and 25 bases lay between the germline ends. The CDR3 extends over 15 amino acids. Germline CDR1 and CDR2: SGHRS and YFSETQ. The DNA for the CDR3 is TGCGCCAGCAGCTTACCTCGGACAAGTGTCCCCTCTCTCTACTTC. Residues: CASSLPRTSVPSLYF.

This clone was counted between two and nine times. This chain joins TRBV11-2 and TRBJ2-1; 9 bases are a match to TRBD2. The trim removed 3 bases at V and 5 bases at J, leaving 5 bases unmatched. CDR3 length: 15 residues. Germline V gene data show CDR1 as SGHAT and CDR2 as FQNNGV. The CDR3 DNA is TGTGCCAGCAGCTTCCAGCGGGGGGAACACAATGAGCAGTTCTTC. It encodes CASSFQRGEHNEQFF.

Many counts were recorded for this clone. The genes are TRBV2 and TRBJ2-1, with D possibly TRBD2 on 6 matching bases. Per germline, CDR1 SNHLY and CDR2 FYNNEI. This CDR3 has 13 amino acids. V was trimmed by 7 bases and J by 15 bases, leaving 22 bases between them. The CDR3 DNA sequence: TGTGCCAGCAAGGGGACTTCCTCGAACCGAGGGTTCTTC. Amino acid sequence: CASKGTSSNRGFF. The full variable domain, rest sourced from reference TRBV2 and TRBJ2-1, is EPEVTQTPSHQVTQMGQEVILRCVPISNHLYFYWYRQILGQKVEFLVSFYNNEISEKSEIFDDQFSVERPDGSNFTLKIRSTKLEDSAMYFCASKGTSSNRGFFGPGTRLTVL.

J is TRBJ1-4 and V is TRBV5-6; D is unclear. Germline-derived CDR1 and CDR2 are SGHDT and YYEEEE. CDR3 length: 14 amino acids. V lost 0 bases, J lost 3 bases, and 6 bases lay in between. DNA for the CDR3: TGTGCCAGCAGCTTGGAGGGTGCTAATGAAAAACTGTTTTTT. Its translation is CASSLEGANEKLFF.

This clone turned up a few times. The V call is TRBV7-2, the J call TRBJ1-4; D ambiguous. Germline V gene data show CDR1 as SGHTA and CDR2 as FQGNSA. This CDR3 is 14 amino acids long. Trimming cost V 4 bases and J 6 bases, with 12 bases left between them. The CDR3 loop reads CASSSDGKDEKLFF. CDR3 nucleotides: TGTGCCAGCAGCTCGGACGGGAAGGATGAAAAACTGTTTTTT.

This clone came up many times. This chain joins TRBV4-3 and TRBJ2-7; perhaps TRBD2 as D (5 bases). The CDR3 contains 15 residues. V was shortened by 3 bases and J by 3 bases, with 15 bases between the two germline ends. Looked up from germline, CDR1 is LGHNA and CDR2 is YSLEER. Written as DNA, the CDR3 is TGCGCCAGCAGCCAGAGCGCAGCGGCGAACTACGAGCAGTACTTC. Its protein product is CASSQSAAANYEQYF.

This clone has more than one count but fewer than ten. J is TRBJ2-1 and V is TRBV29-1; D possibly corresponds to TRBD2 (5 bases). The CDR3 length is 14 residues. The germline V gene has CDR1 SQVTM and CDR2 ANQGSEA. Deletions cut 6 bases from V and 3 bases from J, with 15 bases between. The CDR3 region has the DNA TGCAGCGTCGGGCGTGGAGGTATCTACAATGAGCAGTTCTTC. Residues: CSVGRGGIYNEQFF.